This T cell receptor (beta chain) was documented in a study of technical replicates of blood from a few donors. Measured with immunoSEQ multiplex PCR; TCRdb has only the in-frame clones, and not every one. The data show fewer than 45,000 clones, 96% seen once. Trimming shortened V by 3 bases and J by 5 bases, and 19 bases separated the two germline ends. CDR3 length: 15 residues. CDR1 and CDR2 (germline): SQVTM, ANQGSEA. The chain has TRBV29-1 and TRBJ1-1, with D possibly matching TRBD1 (6 bases). The sample consisted of T cells isolated from PBMCs. This TCR came from a human donor in good health. The CDR3 sequence is CSVDMFTGKRTEAFF. The CDR3 bases are TGCAGCGTTGATATGTTTACAGGGAAAAGGACTGAAGCTTTCTTT. Looking up the rest from reference TRBV29-1 and TRBJ1-1 gives the full variable domain: SAVISQKPSRDICQRGTSLTIQCQVDSQVTMMFWYRQQPGQSLTLIATANQGSEATYESGFVIDKFPISRPNLTFSTLTVSNMSPEDSSIYLCSVDMFTGKRTEAFFGQGTRLTVV.